This note documents a single T cell receptor (beta chain) sequence. Antigen: not known. The data were obtained in a study of cytomegalovirus exposure and HLA in healthy donors. Study at large: In a later analysis, it was reported that the roughly 130 validation repertoires had been produced on the same platform as the roughly 700 repertoires belonging to the first cohort.

Sequencing was performed with immunoSEQ multiplex PCR; in TCRdb, only in-frame clones are kept and a portion is missing. The repertoire has approximately 150,000 clones, more than 85% of them found once; the top ten carry around 10%. Separate from the approximately 720-subject first cohort was the 120-subject validation cohort, to which the donors belonged. Study-level points and caveats: Confirmation in vitro established that three CMV-associated chains were specific for CMV antigens.

CDR3 size: 14 residues. The germline V gene has CDR1 SGHRS and CDR2 YFSETQ. V trimming: 5 bases; J trimming: 5 bases; junction bases outside the gene matches: 8. The J gene is TRBJ2-7, the V gene TRBV5-1; TRBD2 agrees at 9 bases. The sample comprised PBMCs. This clonotype was sampled from a man younger than 35 in good health and CMV-seropositive. CDR3 bases: TGCGCCAGCAGTCCCGGACTAGCGAGCGACGAGCAGTACTTC. Its protein is CASSPGLASDEQYF.